The rows below give T cell receptor beta chains drawn from one sample of a study of cytomegalovirus exposure and HLA in healthy donors. Sequenced by immunoSEQ multiplex PCR; TCRdb stores in-frame clones only, minus some. The sample includes more than 85,000 clones, 77% of them seen just once. The sequenced material came from PBMCs. These receptors all stem from a woman aged 40 to 50 in good health and CMV-seropositive. Both conserved end residues are part of each CDR3. The D gene is left open where the match is weak. Clone sizes are given selectively: once, few, many, or a class where the clone is expanded.

V gene,clone size,J gene,D gene,CDR3 protein,CDR3 DNA
TRBV19,.,TRBJ2-3,TRBD1,CASSIWQGADTQYF,TGTGCCAGTAGTATCTGGCAGGGGGCAGATACGCAGTATTTT
TRBV7-8,.,TRBJ2-5,TRBD2,CASSLGTGREGETQYF,TGTGCCAGCAGCTTAGGAACGGGCAGGGAGGGAGAGACCCAGTACTTC
TRBV19,.,TRBJ2-1,TRBD2,CASYYRTSGSIGLGEQFF,TGTGCCAGTTACTACAGGACTAGCGGGAGTATCGGTTTGGGTGAGCAGTTCTTC
TRBV6-1,.,TRBJ1-5,TRBD1,CASSEIGGQFGQPQHF,TGTGCCAGCAGTGAAATAGGGGGACAGTTTGGCCAGCCCCAGCATTTT
TRBV4-3,.,TRBJ1-6,.,CASSQEATPGYNSPLHF,TGCGCCAGCAGCCAAGAGGCGACCCCGGGTTATAATTCACCCCTCCACTTT
TRBV13,.,TRBJ2-1,TRBD2,CASINGPKMTSGGSNEQFF,TGTGCCAGCATCAACGGTCCCAAAATGACTAGCGGGGGGTCCAATGAGCAGTTCTTC
TRBV13,.,TRBJ2-7,.,CASSLGQVHYEQYF,TGTGCCAGCAGCTTAGGACAGGTCCACTACGAGCAGTACTTC
TRBV28,.,TRBJ1-5,.,CASSLGGKGNQPQHF,TGTGCCAGCAGTTTAGGGGGGAAAGGCAATCAGCCCCAGCATTTT
TRBV7-9,.,TRBJ2-2,.,CASSYNQGGNTGELFF,TGTGCCAGCAGCTACAATCAGGGGGGGAACACCGGGGAGCTGTTTTTT
TRBV11-2,few,TRBJ2-7,.,CASSSAEGYEQYF,TGTGCCAGCAGCTCGGCGGAGGGATACGAGCAGTACTTC
TRBV19,.,TRBJ2-5,.,CASSLRDSETQYF,TGTGCCAGTAGTCTCCGGGACTCAGAGACCCAGTACTTC
TRBV6-6,few,TRBJ1-1,TRBD1,CASSFTGADTEAFF,TGTGCCAGCAGTTTCACAGGGGCCGACACTGAAGCTTTCTTT
TRBV4-1,.,TRBJ2-7,.,CASSQVGGRVEQYF,TGCGCCAGCAGCCAAGTGGGAGGCAGGGTAGAGCAGTACTTC
TRBV7-6,.,TRBJ1-1,TRBD1,CASSRYPGQGGPEAFF,TGTGCCAGCAGCCGATACCCGGGACAGGGAGGCCCTGAAGCTTTCTTT
TRBV19,.,TRBJ1-5,TRBD1,CASSIPRQGANQPQHF,TGTGCCAGTAGTATCCCCAGACAGGGGGCCAATCAGCCCCAGCATTTT
TRBV28,.,TRBJ2-1,.,CASSRLRGSYNEQFF,TGTGCCAGCAGTCGGCTCAGGGGTTCCTACAATGAGCAGTTCTTC
TRBV5-8,.,TRBJ2-5,TRBD1,CASSLARQGIETQYF,TGTGCCAGCAGCTTGGCGAGACAGGGTATAGAGACCCAGTACTTC
TRBV11-2,.,TRBJ2-1,TRBD2,CASSRLAGGQFF,TGTGCCAGCAGCCGGCTGGCGGGAGGACAGTTCTTC
TRBV11-2,many,TRBJ1-1,.,CAGGPDRNTEAFF,TGTGCCGGCGGACCGGACAGGAACACTGAAGCTTTCTTT
TRBV12-5,.,TRBJ2-6,.,CASGLRAGASGANVLTF,TGTGCTAGTGGTTTGAGGGCGGGGGCCTCTGGGGCCAACGTCCTGACTTTC
TRBV6-5,few,TRBJ1-1,.,CATDFGAKAFF,TGTGCCACCGACTTCGGTGCTAAAGCTTTCTTT
TRBV15,.,TRBJ2-2,.,CATSRGRDFGTGELFF,TGTGCCACCAGCAGAGGCCGGGACTTCGGAACCGGGGAGCTGTTTTTT
TRBV6-1,.,TRBJ2-3,.,CATRDLSSTDTQYF,TGTGCCACCAGAGATCTATCTAGCACAGATACGCAGTATTTT
TRBV2,few,TRBJ2-3,.,CASHRTASTDTQYF,TGTGCCAGCCACAGGACAGCTAGCACAGATACGCAGTATTTT
TRBV6-1,.,TRBJ2-2,.,CASSELGLGGTGELFF,TGTGCCAGCAGTGAACTAGGACTCGGGGGAACCGGGGAGCTGTTTTTT
TRBV28,.,TRBJ2-7,.,CASSGPNTPTYEQYF,TGTGCCAGCAGTGGGCCAAACACCCCTACCTACGAGCAGTACTTC
TRBV5-5,.,TRBJ2-3,TRBD2,CASSLAGTSGGFFDTQYF,TGTGCCAGCAGCTTGGCCGGGACTAGCGGGGGGTTTTTCGATACGCAGTATTTT
TRBV5-4,.,TRBJ1-2,.,CASSFIGGKDYGYTF,TGTGCCAGCAGCTTTATCGGGGGTAAGGACTATGGCTACACCTTC
TRBV28,few,TRBJ1-5,TRBD1,CASREQGAGQPQHF,TGTGCCAGCAGAGAGCAGGGGGCCGGTCAGCCCCAGCATTTT
TRBV28,.,TRBJ1-2,.,CASRPRNNYGYTF,TGTGCCAGCAGACCGAGGAATAACTATGGCTACACCTTC
TRBV11-2,.,TRBJ1-1,TRBD1,CASSYSTGLNTEAFF,TGTGCCAGCAGCTACTCGACAGGGCTGAACACTGAAGCTTTCTTT
TRBV28,.,TRBJ1-3,TRBD1,CASSLNRGPGNTIYF,TGTGCCAGCAGTCTTAACAGGGGGCCTGGAAACACCATATATTTT
TRBV6-1,.,TRBJ1-2,.,CASSGTGLYGYTF,TGTGCCAGCAGTGGAACAGGTCTCTATGGCTACACCTTC
TRBV5-1,.,TRBJ2-3,TRBD2,CASSPVAGGPDTQYF,TGCGCCAGCAGCCCAGTAGCGGGGGGGCCAGATACGCAGTATTTT
TRBV27,.,TRBJ1-1,.,CASSFGLNTEAFF,TGTGCCAGCAGTTTCGGTTTGAACACTGAAGCTTTCTTT
TRBV19,.,TRBJ2-7,.,CASSDRDVNYEQYF,TGTGCCAGTAGCGACCGGGATGTCAACTACGAGCAGTACTTC
TRBV7-2,.,TRBJ1-5,.,CASLPGEEPQHF,TGTGCCAGCCTGCCAGGGGAAGAGCCCCAGCATTTT
TRBV7-2,.,TRBJ2-2,TRBD1,CASRRGTGLTGELFF,TGTGCCAGCAGGCGAGGGACAGGGCTCACCGGGGAGCTGTTTTTT
TRBV28,.,TRBJ2-2,.,CASSHTRNTGELFF,TGTGCCAGCAGCCATACCAGGAACACCGGGGAGCTGTTTTTT
TRBV19,.,TRBJ1-1,.,CASKVRGLNTEAFF,TGTGCCAGTAAAGTGCGGGGTTTGAACACTGAAGCTTTCTTT
TRBV19,.,TRBJ2-5,.,CASSAPSDSQETQYF,TGTGCCAGTAGTGCTCCATCGGACAGTCAAGAGACCCAGTACTTC
TRBV18,.,TRBJ2-7,TRBD1,CASSPAAGTGRAEQYF,TGTGCCAGCTCACCAGCGGCCGGGACAGGTCGCGCCGAGCAGTACTTC